The 24 T cell receptor beta chains reported below all come from one sample, sequenced in a study of OX40 agonist ivuxolimab in advanced cancers. Here immunoSEQ multiplex PCR was the method, and the copy in TCRdb shows in-frame clones only, minus some. The table has roughly 63,000 clones, 75% to 90% seen once. The source was CD4+ or CD8+ T cells sorted from blood, collected in a trial of the OX40 agonist ivuxolimab. These receptors were taken from an adult with an advanced solid tumor such as melanoma, head and neck, liver or kidney cancer.

The chain has TRBV5-1 and TRBJ2-7; D perhaps matches TRBD2 (6 bases). Trimming left V 0 bases short and J 1 base short, with 17 bases between. Per the germline V gene, CDR1 is SGHRS and CDR2 is YFSETQ. The length of the CDR3 is 17 residues. The chain's CDR3 is CASSLAVGGFWSYEQYF. In DNA form, the CDR3 reads TGCGCCAGCAGCTTGGCAGTGGGGGGTTTTTGGTCCTACGAGCAGTACTTC.

The V gene is TRBV5-1, the J gene TRBJ2-7, with a tentative D call TRBD1 (6 bases). The CDR3 extends over 15 amino acids. The ends were cut back, 0 bases at V and 4 bases at J, with 14 bases in the middle. CDR1 and CDR2 from the germline V gene are SGHRS and YFSETQ. CDR3 coding DNA: TGCGCCAGCAGCTTGGAAACAGGGAAAGGTTACGAGCAGTACTTC. This translates into CASSLETGKGYEQYF.

This clone was observed a single time. This CDR3 is CATSRDGNSGGAWETQYF. CDR3 bases: TGTGCCACCAGCAGAGATGGTAATAGCGGGGGGGCGTGGGAGACCCAGTACTTC. The chain employs TRBV15 and TRBJ2-5; 11 bases are a match to TRBD2. CDR1 and CDR2 (germline): LNHNV, YYDKDF (reference sequence). Trimming took 0 bases from V and 5 from J; bases not matched to a gene: 11. This CDR3 is built from 18 residues.

The J gene is TRBJ2-1, the V gene TRBV29-1, with D possibly being TRBD1 (5 bases). V lost 7 bases and J 2 bases, leaving 12 bases between the germline ends. The CDR3 covers 13 residues. Germline V gives CDR1 SQVTM, CDR2 ANQGSEA. The CDR3 here is CSAVGDAYNEQFF. The DNA for the CDR3 is TGCAGCGCGGTAGGGGATGCCTACAATGAGCAGTTCTTC.

This rearrangement joins TRBV15 to TRBJ2-7; D call uncertain. Trimming pared 4 bases from V and 6 bases from J, leaving 13 bases between. Germline V CDR1 and CDR2: LNHNV, YYDKDF (reference sequence). The CDR3 runs 13 residues. CDR3 protein: CATSIAGPCEQYF. The CDR3 region has the DNA TGTGCCACCAGCATTGCTGGCCCCTGCGAGCAGTACTTC.

This sequence joins TRBV7-9 and TRBJ2-7, with TRBD1 identical over 8 bases. The CDR3 runs to 14 residues. With 4 bases clipped from V and 5 bases from J, the junction kept 7 bases outside the gene matches. The germline CDR1 and CDR2 sequences are SEHNR and FQNEAQ (reference sequence). The CDR3 DNA reads TGTGCCAGCAGCTCCCGGACAGGGCCACACGAGCAGTACTTC. It encodes CASSSRTGPHEQYF.

This rearrangement joins TRBV9 to TRBJ1-1; 10 nucleotides align to TRBD1. Germline V gene lookup returns CDR1 SGDLS and CDR2 YYNGEE. The CDR3 covers 14 residues. Trimming at V came to 4 bases and at J to 7 bases, leaving 7 bases not matched to a gene. CDR3 bases: TGTGCCAGCAGCCCCCTGACAGGGGGCTATGAAGCTTTCTTT. Translated, it gives CASSPLTGGYEAFF.

This chain uses TRBV28 with TRBJ2-7, with TRBD2 as a possible D gene (7 bases). The CDR3 is made up of 16 amino acids. Germline CDR1 reads MDHEN; CDR2 reads SYDVKM. Trimming removed 6 bases from V and 4 bases from J, with 22 bases in between. CDR3: CASRKMGASGTYEQYF. The DNA for the CDR3 is TGTGCCAGCAGAAAAATGGGGGCTAGCGGTACTTACGAGCAGTACTTC.

This chain uses TRBV7-2 with TRBJ1-4; a weak D match, TRBD1 (5 bases). Germline V gives CDR1 SGHTA, CDR2 FQGNSA. The CDR3 spans 18 residues. Trimming removed 3 bases from V and 8 bases from J, with 25 bases in between. The CDR3 sequence: CASSFGGSYRGTREKLFF. The CDR3 bases are TGTGCCAGCAGCTTCGGAGGCAGCTATCGGGGGACTCGGGAAAAACTGTTTTTT.

The chain uses TRBV27 and TRBJ2-7; D is ambiguous. The CDR3 totals 13 residues. V was cut by 0 bases and J by 3 bases, with 6 bases left in between. Germline V gives CDR1 MNHEY, CDR2 SMNVEV (reference sequence). CDR3 amino acids: CASSLSGFYEQYF. As DNA, the CDR3 is TGTGCCAGCAGTTTATCAGGGTTCTACGAGCAGTACTTC.

This chain's CDR3 is CASSLYGGSYEQYF. The CDR3 region has the DNA TGTGCCAGCAGCTTGTACGGGGGGTCCTACGAGCAGTACTTC. The V call is TRBV5-4, the J call TRBJ2-7; 7 bases map to TRBD2. Germline-derived CDR1 and CDR2 are SGHNT and YYREEE (reference sequence). V lost 1 base to trimming and J lost 1 base; unmatched junction nucleotides: 2. The CDR3 contains 14 residues.

The chain has TRBV6-9 and TRBJ1-1; D possibly corresponds to TRBD1 (5 bases). This CDR3 has 13 amino acids. V gave up 10 bases and J gave up 2 bases, with 14 bases separating them. Germline V gene sequence: CDR1 MNHGY, CDR2 SVAAGI. CDR3 loop: CATPTDCNTEAFF. The CDR3 DNA follows: TGTGCCACCCCGACAGACTGTAACACTGAAGCTTTCTTT.

This clone occurred once. V and J are TRBV25-1 and TRBJ2-7, with unresolved D. Germline CDR1 and CDR2: MGHDK and SYGVNS. V lost 4 bases and J lost 1, with 2 bases in between. The CDR3 covers 11 residues. This CDR3 is CASSGSYEQYF. As DNA, the CDR3 is TGTGCCAGCAGTGGATCCTACGAGCAGTACTTC.

With regard to this clone: The sample holds other DNA sequences that translate to the same CDR3. The chain joins TRBV19 to TRBJ1-1; D not resolved. The germline V gene encodes CDR1 LNHDA and CDR2 SQIVND (reference sequence). V lost 5 bases to trimming and J lost 3 bases, with 7 bases between them. The CDR3 runs 12 residues. The CDR3 region is CASSPADTEAFF. The CDR3 DNA reads as TGTGCCAGTAGTCCGGCAGACACTGAAGCTTTCTTT.

This clone was counted between two and nine times. CDR3 sequence (DNA): TGTGCCAGCAGCCTGGACACAGGGTTGGTTCAGACTGAAGCTTTCTTT. Its protein is CASSLDTGLVQTEAFF. J is TRBJ1-1 and V is TRBV28; weak D call: TRBD1 (6 bases). This CDR3 has 16 residues. Germline CDR1 MDHEN, CDR2 SYDVKM. Trimming left V 6 bases short and J 5 bases short, with 22 bases between. Full variable domain (rest looked up from reference TRBV28 and TRBJ1-1): DVKVTQSSRYLVKRTGEKVFLECVQDMDHENMFWYRQDPGLGLRLIYFSYDVKMKEKGDIPEGYSVSREKKERFSLILESASTNQTSMYLCASSLDTGLVQTEAFFGQGTRLTVV.

This chain connects TRBV5-4 to TRBJ2-7, with a weak D call TRBD1 (5 bases). The CDR3 length is 12 residues. V dropped 4 bases and J dropped 6 bases, with 11 bases sitting between them. Looked up from germline, CDR1 is SGHNT and CDR2 is YYREEE (reference sequence). The CDR3 protein is CASSPAGAEQYF. The CDR3 region has the DNA TGTGCCAGCAGCCCAGCTGGGGCCGAGCAGTACTTC.

The chain combines TRBV7-9 with TRBJ1-1; D is unclear. The V end lost 1 base, the J end lost 1 base, and 7 bases lay between the germline ends. CDR3 size: 14 residues. Germline CDR1 and CDR2: SEHNR and FQNEAQ (reference sequence). As DNA, the CDR3 is TGTGCCAGCAGCTTAGGGGCGGCGAACACTGAAGCTTTCTTT. It is translated as CASSLGAANTEAFF.

V is TRBV25-1 and J is TRBJ1-4; D unresolved. V dropped 7 bases and J dropped 0 bases, with 6 bases sitting between them. The CDR3 is made up of 13 amino acids. CDR1 is MGHDK and CDR2 is SYGVNS in the germline V gene. Here the CDR3 reads CASKESTNEKLFF. DNA for the CDR3: TGTGCCAGCAAAGAGTCAACTAATGAAAAACTGTTTTTT.

The J gene is TRBJ2-7, the V gene TRBV11-2; a weak D match, TRBD2 (7 bases). V was clipped by 7 bases and J by 2 bases, with 15 bases between them. The CDR3 loop spans 14 amino acids. Germline lookup yields CDR1 SGHAT and CDR2 FQNNGV. The CDR3 DNA reads as TGTGCCAGCACCCCGTGGGGGGGCACCTACGAGCAGTACTTC. It translates to CASTPWGGTYEQYF.

The V and J genes are TRBV10-2 and TRBJ2-7; the D call may be TRBD1 or TRBD2 (5 bases each). This CDR3 comprises 13 residues. V was clipped by 6 bases and J by 6 bases, with 15 bases between them. CDR1 WSHSY and CDR2 SAAADI come from the germline V gene. CDR3 nucleotides: TGCGCCAGCAGAGAGCACATCGGGGCCGAGCAGTACTTC. Protein: CASREHIGAEQYF.

This clone came up once. The chain joins TRBV7-9 to TRBJ2-1, with a weak D call TRBD2 (5 bases). The germline CDR1 and CDR2 sequences are SEHNR and FQNEAQ (reference sequence). This CDR3 region has 17 residues. Trimming removed 1 base at V and 2 bases at J, with 15 bases between. CDR3 nucleotides: TGTGCCAGCAGCTTAGGCGGGCCCATCGGAACCTACAATGAGCAGTTCTTC. Translation gives CASSLGGPIGTYNEQFF.

The gene calls are TRBV28 and TRBJ1-5, with a tentative D call TRBD1 (6 bases). Trimming left V 6 bases short and J 1 base short, with 16 bases between. There are 16 residues in the CDR3. Germline-derived CDR1 and CDR2 are MDHEN and SYDVKM. The CDR3 sequence is CASSRVGGYSNQPQHF. CDR3 nucleotide sequence: TGTGCCAGCAGCCGTGTGGGGGGCTACAGCAATCAGCCCCAGCATTTT.

In DNA form, the CDR3 reads TGTGCCAGCAGCCCCCCCGGGAACAATGAGCAGTTCTTC. Protein: CASSPPGNNEQFF. The chain has TRBV7-3 and TRBJ2-1; weak D call: TRBD2 (5 bases). This CDR3 contains 13 residues. V lost 5 bases, J lost 5 bases, and 10 bases lay in between. Germline V gives CDR1 SGHTA, CDR2 FQGTGA.

Here the CDR3 reads CAWNTGGNYGYTF. The CDR3 region has the DNA TGTGCCTGGAACACAGGAGGGAACTATGGCTACACCTTC. The V gene is TRBV30, the J gene TRBJ1-2; D may be TRBD1 (5 bases). CDR3 length: 13 residues. CDR1 and CDR2 (germline): GTSNPN, SVGIG (reference sequence). Trimming cost V 4 bases and J 2 bases, with 11 bases left between them. The whole variable domain, remainder taken from reference TRBV30 and TRBJ1-2, is SQTIHQWPATLVQPVGSPLSLECTVEGTSNPNLYWYRQAAGRGLQLLFYSVGIGQISSEVPQNLSASRPQDRQFILSSKKLLLSDSGFYLCAWNTGGNYGYTFGSGTRLTVV.